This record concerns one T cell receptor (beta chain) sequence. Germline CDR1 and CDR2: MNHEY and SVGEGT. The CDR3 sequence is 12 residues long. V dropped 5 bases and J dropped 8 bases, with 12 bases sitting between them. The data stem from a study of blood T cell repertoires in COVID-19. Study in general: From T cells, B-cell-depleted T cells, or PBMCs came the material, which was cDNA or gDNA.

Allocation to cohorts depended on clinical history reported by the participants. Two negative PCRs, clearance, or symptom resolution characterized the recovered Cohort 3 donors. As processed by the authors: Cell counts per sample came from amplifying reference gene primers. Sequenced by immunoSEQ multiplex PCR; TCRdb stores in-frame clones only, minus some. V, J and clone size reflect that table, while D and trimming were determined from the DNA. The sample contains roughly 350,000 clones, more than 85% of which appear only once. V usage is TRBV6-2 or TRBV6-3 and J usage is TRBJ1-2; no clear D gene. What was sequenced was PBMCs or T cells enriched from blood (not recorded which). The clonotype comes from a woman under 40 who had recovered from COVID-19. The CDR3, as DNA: TGTGCCAGCAGTCAAGCGCGGGTCGGCTACACCTTC. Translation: CASSQARVGYTF.